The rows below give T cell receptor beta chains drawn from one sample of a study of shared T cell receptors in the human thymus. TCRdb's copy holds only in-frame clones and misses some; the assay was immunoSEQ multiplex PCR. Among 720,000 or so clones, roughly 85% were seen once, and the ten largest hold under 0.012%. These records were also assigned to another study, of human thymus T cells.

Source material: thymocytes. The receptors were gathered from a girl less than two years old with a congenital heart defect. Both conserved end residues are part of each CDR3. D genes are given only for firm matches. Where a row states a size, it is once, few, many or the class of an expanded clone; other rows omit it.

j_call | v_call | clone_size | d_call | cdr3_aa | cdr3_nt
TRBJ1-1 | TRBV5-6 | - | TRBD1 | CASSNLDRKNTEAFF | TGTGCCAGCAGCAATCTGGACAGGAAGAACACTGAAGCTTTCTTT
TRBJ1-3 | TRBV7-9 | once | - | CASSLPGLRAGNTIYF | TGTGCCAGCAGCTTACCGGGACTGAGGGCCGGAAACACCATATATTTT
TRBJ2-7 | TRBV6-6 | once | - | CASSNGNSNYEQYF | TGTGCCAGCAGTAACGGGAACAGCAACTACGAGCAGTACTTC
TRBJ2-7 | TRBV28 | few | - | CASSLNAGPFYEQYF | TGTGCCAGCAGTTTAAATGCGGGGCCCTTTTACGAGCAGTACTTC
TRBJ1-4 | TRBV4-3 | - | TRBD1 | CASSQTGGSEKLFF | TGCGCCAGCAGCCAAACAGGGGGGAGTGAAAAACTGTTTTTT
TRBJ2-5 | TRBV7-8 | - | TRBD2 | CASSLGLAGGPQETQYF | TGTGCCAGCAGCTTAGGACTAGCGGGGGGGCCGCAAGAGACCCAGTACTTC
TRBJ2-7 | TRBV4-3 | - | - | CASSPDAAGPYEQYF | TGCGCCAGCAGCCCGGACGCGGCGGGGCCCTACGAGCAGTACTTC
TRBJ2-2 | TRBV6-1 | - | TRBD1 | CASSEIYGTANTGELFF | TGTGCCAGCAGTGAAATTTATGGGACAGCGAACACCGGGGAGCTGTTTTTT
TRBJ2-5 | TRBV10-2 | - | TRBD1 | CASSESRTGVLETQYF | TGCGCCAGCAGTGAGTCGAGGACAGGGGTTTTAGAGACCCAGTACTTC
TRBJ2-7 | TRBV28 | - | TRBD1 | CASSFRGQPTYEQYF | TGTGCCAGCAGTTTTAGGGGACAGCCGACCTACGAGCAGTACTTC
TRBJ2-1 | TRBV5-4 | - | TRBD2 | CASTLGLAGLNNEQFF | TGTGCCAGCACCCTGGGACTAGCGGGCCTCAACAATGAGCAGTTCTTC
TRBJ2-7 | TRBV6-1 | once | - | CASNRRGKLHEQYF | TGTGCCAGCAACCGAAGGGGCAAACTACACGAGCAGTACTTC
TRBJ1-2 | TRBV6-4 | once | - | CASSVTVFYGYTF | TGTGCCAGCAGTGTCACGGTTTTCTATGGCTACACCTTC
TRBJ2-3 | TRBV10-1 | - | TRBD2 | CASSPTLSSGGTVPTDTQYF | TGCGCCAGCAGTCCTACTTTATCTAGCGGGGGGACCGTACCGACAGATACGCAGTATTTT
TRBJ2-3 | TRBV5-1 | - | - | CASSLRQETLSTDTQYF | TGCGCCAGCAGCTTAAGACAGGAAACCCTTAGCACAGATACGCAGTATTTT
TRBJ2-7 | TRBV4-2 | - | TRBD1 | CASSRDSSYEQYF | TGTGCCAGCAGCCGGGACAGCTCCTACGAGCAGTACTTC
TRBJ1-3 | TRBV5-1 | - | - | CASSPEAFSGNTIYF | TGCGCCAGCAGCCCTGAAGCGTTCTCTGGAAACACCATATATTTT
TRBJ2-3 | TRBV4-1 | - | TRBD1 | CASSHLGRQGVVSGTDTQYF | TGCGCCAGCAGCCACCTGGGCCGACAGGGGGTAGTTTCGGGCACAGATACGCAGTATTTT
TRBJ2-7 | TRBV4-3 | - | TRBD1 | CASSLQTGDSYEQYF | TGCGCCAGCAGCCTTCAGACAGGGGACTCCTACGAGCAGTACTTC
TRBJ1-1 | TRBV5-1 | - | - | CASSYPGNTEAFF | TGCGCCAGCAGCTACCCGGGGAACACTGAAGCTTTCTTT